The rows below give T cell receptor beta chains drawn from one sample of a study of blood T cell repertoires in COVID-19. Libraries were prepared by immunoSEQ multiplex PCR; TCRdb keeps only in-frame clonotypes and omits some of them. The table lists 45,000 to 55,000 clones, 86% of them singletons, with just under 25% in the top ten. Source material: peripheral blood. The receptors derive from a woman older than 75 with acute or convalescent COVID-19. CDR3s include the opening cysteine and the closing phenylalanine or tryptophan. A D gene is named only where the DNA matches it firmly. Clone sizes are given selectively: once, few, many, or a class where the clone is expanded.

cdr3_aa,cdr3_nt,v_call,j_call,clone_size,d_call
CASSQSASGKYVSYEQYF,TGTGCCAGCAGCCAATCGGCTAGCGGTAAATATGTCTCCTACGAGCAGTACTTC,TRBV16,TRBJ2-7,NA,TRBD2
CASTSSWGEDWDTQYF,TGTGCCAGCACCTCCTCATGGGGGGAGGATTGGGATACGCAGTATTTT,TRBV7-9,TRBJ2-3,NA,NA
CAWRGGDVIYNEQFF,TGTGCCTGGAGAGGAGGGGACGTAATCTACAATGAGCAGTTCTTC,TRBV30,TRBJ2-1,NA,NA
CATSRQGAQETQYF,TGTGCCACGTCGCGACAGGGGGCTCAAGAGACCCAGTACTTC,TRBV7-9,TRBJ2-5,NA,TRBD1
CATSDSGQGNAGELFF,TGTGCCACCAGTGATTCGGGACAGGGGAATGCCGGGGAGCTGTTTTTT,TRBV24-1,TRBJ2-2,NA,TRBD1
CAWSRTGRDGYTF,TGTGCCTGGAGTAGGACAGGGAGGGATGGCTACACCTTC,TRBV30,TRBJ1-2,NA,TRBD1
CASSEKGLAGGYSTDTQYF,TGTGCCAGCAGCGAGAAGGGACTAGCGGGGGGCTATAGCACAGATACGCAGTATTTT,TRBV11-3,TRBJ2-3,NA,TRBD2
CASSLGQGPTDTQYF,TGTGCCAGCAGCTTAGGACAGGGGCCCACAGATACGCAGTATTTT,TRBV11-2,TRBJ2-3,NA,TRBD1
CATSDRTAPNTGELFF,TGTGCCACCAGTGACCGGACAGCCCCGAACACCGGGGAGCTGTTTTTT,TRBV24-1,TRBJ2-2,NA,NA
CASSQEVWGENEQFF,TGTGCCAGCAGCCAAGAAGTGTGGGGGGAAAATGAGCAGTTCTTC,TRBV3-1/TRBV3-2,TRBJ2-1,NA,NA
CASSPARVDSPLHF,TGTGCCAGCTCACCCGCCAGGGTTGATTCACCCCTCCACTTT,TRBV18,TRBJ1-6,NA,NA
CASSLEAGVRSPLHF,TGCGCCAGCAGCTTGGAAGCGGGGGTTCGATCACCCCTCCACTTT,TRBV5-1,TRBJ1-6,once,NA
CAVKRDSNNEQFF,TGTGCCGTAAAGCGGGACTCCAACAATGAGCAGTTCTTC,TRBV27,TRBJ2-1,NA,TRBD2
CASRMGGGEPQHF,TGTGCCAGCAGGATGGGGGGTGGTGAGCCCCAGCATTTT,TRBV3-1/TRBV3-2,TRBJ1-5,NA,NA
CASSYSPGGGGETQYF,TGTGCCAGCAGTTACAGCCCTGGGGGGGGAGGAGAGACCCAGTACTTC,TRBV6-5,TRBJ2-5,NA,TRBD2
CASSRTGTDADTQYF,TGTGCCAGCAGTCGCACCGGGACTGATGCAGATACGCAGTATTTT,TRBV6-5,TRBJ2-3,NA,NA
CASSLGREKANYGYTF,TGTGCCAGCAGCTTGGGCAGGGAAAAGGCTAACTATGGCTACACCTTC,TRBV5-4,TRBJ1-2,once,NA